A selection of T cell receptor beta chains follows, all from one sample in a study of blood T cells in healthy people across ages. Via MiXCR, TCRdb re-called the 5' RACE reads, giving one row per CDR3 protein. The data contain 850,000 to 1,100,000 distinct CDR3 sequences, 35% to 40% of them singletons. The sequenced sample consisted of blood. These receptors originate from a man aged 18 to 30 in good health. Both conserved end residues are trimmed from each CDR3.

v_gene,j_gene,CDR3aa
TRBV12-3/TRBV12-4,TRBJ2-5,ANRRQVETQY
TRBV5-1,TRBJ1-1,ASSLRFNTEAF
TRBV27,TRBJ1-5,ASSFSTGGQPQH
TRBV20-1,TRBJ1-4,GAPRQWDRDVGKLF
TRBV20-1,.,SALGGEPQETQF
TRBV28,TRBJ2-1,ASSLSTGTNEQF
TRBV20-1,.,SATQHGAYNEQY
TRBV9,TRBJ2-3,ASSVNPNNPRGTDTQY
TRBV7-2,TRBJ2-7,ATSRDVTSYEQY
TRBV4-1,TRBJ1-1,ASSHPARGKSAF
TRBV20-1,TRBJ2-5,SATGQPGETQY
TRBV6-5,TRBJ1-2,ASSYFTGTGSVYT
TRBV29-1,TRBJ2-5,SVNLQGAETQY
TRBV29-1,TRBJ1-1,SVSDRSRAEAF
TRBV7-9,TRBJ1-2,ASSDAGWGARGYT
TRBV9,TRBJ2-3,ASSVSPGAHRDTQY
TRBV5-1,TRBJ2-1,ASSSDRGVYNEQF
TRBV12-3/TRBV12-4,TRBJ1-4,ASSFSLGDEKLF
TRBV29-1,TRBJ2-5,SDRRGGGEQY
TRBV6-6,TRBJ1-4,ASSPPDRVEKLF
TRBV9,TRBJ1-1,ASSVGHLNTEAF
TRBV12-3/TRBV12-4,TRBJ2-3,ASTLRPLGADTQY
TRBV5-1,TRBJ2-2,ASSLEGHDTGELF
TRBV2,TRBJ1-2,ASSVSDYGYT
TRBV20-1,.,SAATTSKGETQY
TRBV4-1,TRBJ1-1,ASSAGPLGTEAF
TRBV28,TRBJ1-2,ASSLLPESYGYT
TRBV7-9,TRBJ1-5,ASSKTDTYSNQPQH
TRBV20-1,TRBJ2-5,SARDGDGNEQY
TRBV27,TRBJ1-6,ASSSVTGISYNSPLH
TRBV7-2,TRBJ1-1,ASSLRRVVNTEAF
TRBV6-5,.,ASRAAGTYEQY
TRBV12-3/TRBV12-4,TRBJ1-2,ASSPEGFYGYT
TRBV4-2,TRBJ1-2,ASTQDGGYGYT
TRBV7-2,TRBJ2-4,ASSQNRGQGPNIQY
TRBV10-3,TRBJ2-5,AISESVTSGGYQETQY
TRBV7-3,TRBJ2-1,ASSHTTISYNEQF
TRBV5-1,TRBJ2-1,ASSLGASGKETQF
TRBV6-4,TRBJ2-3,ASSEQATDTQY
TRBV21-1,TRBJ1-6,ASSKKGTGGLYNSPLH
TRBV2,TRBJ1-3,ASSNRDSGNTIY
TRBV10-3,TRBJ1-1,AISESGKGGTEAF
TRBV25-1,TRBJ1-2,ASSESGETWGGYT
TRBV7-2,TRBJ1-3,ASSFTTGERGNTIY
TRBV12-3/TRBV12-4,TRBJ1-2,ASSLGPLGGYT